This T cell receptor (beta chain) derives from a study of blood T cell repertoires in COVID-19. Study overall: Researchers got acute and convalescent COVID-19 samples from the United States, Italy and Spain. The cDNA or gDNA used as material had been derived from T cells, B-cell-depleted T cells, or PBMCs.

Recovery meant two consecutive negative NP/OP PCR tests, professional clearance, or resolved symptoms. Points on this clone: The junction departs from the called germline gene at one end, perhaps through a read error.

The CDR3 sequence is 15 residues long. Germline V lookup: CDR1 SQVTM, CDR2 ANQGSEA. In the original workflow: Cell counts per sample came from amplifying reference gene primers. Libraries were prepared by immunoSEQ multiplex PCR; TCRdb keeps only in-frame clonotypes and omits some of them. V and J calls and clone size are copied from that table; D and trimming were computed from the DNA. The table shows a few hundred thousand clones, with 80% to 90% occurring only once. Input material: PBMCs or T cells enriched from blood (not recorded which). V and J are TRBV29-1 and TRBJ2-3; the match to TRBD1 covers 9 bases. The receptor comes from a man aged 35 to 55 who had recovered from COVID-19. CDR3 sequence reads: CSATGTGLPTGTQYF. The CDR3 DNA sequence: TGCAGCGCCACCGGGACAGGGCTACCCACAGGTACGCAGTATTTT.